A single sample is the source of the 16 T cell receptor beta chains below, sequenced in a study of CD8 T cells in Susac syndrome. Random-hexamer reverse transcription was applied to about 0.45 to 1 ug RNA. In TCRdb, the immunoSEQ multiplex PCR reads were re-called with MiXCR into one record per CDR3 protein. The sample comprises approximately 160,000 distinct CDR3 sequences, approximately 93% of which are singletons, and over 0.08% rests with the top ten. Sequencing was performed on CD4+ T cells from PBMCs. The source of these receptors is a human donor with multiple sclerosis.

This chain connects TRBV20-1 to TRBJ2-3, with TRBD2 matching 8 bases. J was trimmed by 5 bases and V by 6 bases; bases with no gene match: 13. Germline V lookup: CDR1 DFQATT, CDR2 SNEGSKA (reference sequence). The CDR3 contains 15 residues. For the CDR3, the DNA is TGCAGTGCCCCTAAACGGGGGGGCCGGAGAGATACGCAGTATTTT. Amino acid sequence: CSAPKRGGRRDTQYF.

This clonotype appeared a single time. This chain uses TRBV5-4 with TRBJ2-2; D ambiguous. V was cut by 5 bases and J by 0 bases, with 14 bases left in between. Germline values: CDR1 SGHNT, CDR2 YYREEE (reference sequence). The CDR3 length is 16 residues. The DNA of the CDR3 is TGTGCCAGCAGTTTAGGACGGAGATCGAACACCGGGGAGCTGTTTTTT. It codes for CASSLGRRSNTGELFF.

V is TRBV20-1 and J is TRBJ2-3, with 7 bases identical to TRBD1. The CDR3 has 13 residues. V shed 5 bases, J shed 7 bases, and the junction held 9 bases outside the gene matches. CDR1 and CDR2 from the germline V gene are DFQATT and SNEGSKA (reference sequence). The CDR3 region is CSAPAGGEYTQYF. In DNA, the CDR3 is TGCAGTGCTCCCGCAGGGGGAGAATATACGCAGTATTTT.

The chain links TRBV6-5 to TRBJ1-1; D gene uncertain. Between the trimmed V and J ends, which lost 0 bases and 5 bases, there was a span of 19 bases. There are 17 residues in the CDR3. The germline V gene has CDR1 MNHEY and CDR2 SVGAGI. The CDR3 DNA reads TGTGCCAGCAGTTACTCGATCTTATCAAGGGCTGGAACTGAAGCTTTCTTT. Amino acid sequence: CASSYSILSRAGTEAFF.

The J gene is TRBJ1-1, the V gene TRBV9, with D unresolved. Germline CDR1 reads SGDLS; CDR2 reads YYNGEE. Trimming shortened V by 0 bases and J by 2 bases, and 5 bases separated the two germline ends. CDR3 size: 13 residues. The CDR3 reads CASSVELNTEAFF. The CDR3 nucleotides are TGTGCCAGCAGCGTAGAACTTAACACTGAAGCTTTCTTT.

The V and J genes are TRBV3-1 and TRBJ1-5; unclear D gene. The CDR3 extends over 14 amino acids. Germline assignment: CDR1 LGHDT and CDR2 YNNKEL (reference sequence). Deletions cut 2 bases from V and 4 bases from J, with 9 bases between. CDR3 nucleotides: TGTGCCAGCAGCCAAAGCCCGATAAATCAGCCCCAGCATTTT. Translating it yields CASSQSPINQPQHF.

This chain links TRBV19 with TRBJ1-3, with D hard to call. Germline V gene data show CDR1 as LNHDA and CDR2 as SQIVND (reference sequence). With 3 bases removed from V and 4 bases from J, the gap between germline ends came to 13 bases. The CDR3 spans 15 residues. Here the CDR3 reads CASSIESSNGNTIYF. The CDR3 nucleotides read TGTGCCAGTAGTATCGAGTCGAGTAACGGAAACACCATATATTTT.

A single count supports this clonotype. This chain links TRBV2 with TRBJ2-7, with D perhaps given as TRBD1 or TRBD2 (5 bases each). Deletions cut 1 base from V and 0 bases from J, with 13 bases between. CDR1 is SNHLY, CDR2 FYNNEI, per germline. This CDR3 spans 16 amino acids. CDR3 loop: CASSEDPGRISYEQYF. In DNA form, the CDR3 reads TGTGCCAGCAGTGAAGACCCGGGACGGATCTCCTACGAGCAGTACTTC.

The J gene is TRBJ2-3, the V gene TRBV5-8; TRBD2 agrees at 10 bases. Germline V gene data show CDR1 as SGHTS and CDR2 as YDEGEE. V dropped 4 bases and J dropped 5; count of bases not matched to a gene: 10. This CDR3 region has 16 residues. CDR3 coding DNA: TGTGCCAGCAGCCTGTCTCGGGCTAGCGGGAGAGATACGCAGTATTTT. Its protein is CASSLSRASGRDTQYF.

The chain is built from TRBV5-1 and TRBJ2-2, with no clear D. The germline CDR1 and CDR2 sequences are SGHRS and YFSETQ. Trimming took 1 base from V and 0 from J, leaving 16 bases between them. The CDR3 is made up of 18 amino acids. CDR3 residues: CASSLRPVAYSNTGELFF. The CDR3 DNA reads TGCGCCAGCAGCTTGAGGCCAGTTGCATATTCGAACACCGGGGAGCTGTTTTTT. The whole variable domain, remainder taken from reference TRBV5-1 and TRBJ2-2, is KAGVTQTPRYLIKTRGQQVTLSCSPISGHRSVSWYQQTPGQGLQFLFEYFSETQRNKGNFPGRFSGRQFSNSRSEMNVSTLELGDSALYLCASSLRPVAYSNTGELFFGEGSRLTVL.

The chain links TRBV11-2 to TRBJ2-1, with 11 bases matching TRBD1. V trimming: 5 bases; J trimming: 12 bases; junction bases outside the gene matches: 12. CDR1 SGHAT and CDR2 FQNNGV come from the germline V gene. The CDR3 has 15 amino acids. The CDR3 region has the DNA TGTGCCAGCAGCCGCGCTCGCCCCGGGACAGGGGGGCAGTTCTTC. Encoded protein: CASSRARPGTGGQFF.

This chain links TRBV2 with TRBJ1-2; 12 bases map to TRBD1. Trimming at V came to 6 bases and at J to 8 bases, leaving 7 bases not matched to a gene. The CDR3 contains 14 residues. Germline V CDR1 and CDR2: SNHLY, FYNNEI. CDR3 sequence: CASRVGQGAAGYTF. CDR3 bases: TGTGCCAGCAGAGTGGGACAGGGGGCCGCCGGCTACACCTTC.

The V and J genes are TRBV29-1 and TRBJ2-2, with D perhaps TRBD2 (5 bases). This CDR3 is 14 amino acids long. In germline, CDR1 is SQVTM, CDR2 ANQGSEA. Trimming left V 7 bases short and J 4 bases short, with 16 bases between. The CDR3 here is CSARGSAFTGELFF. CDR3 bases: TGCAGCGCCCGCGGGTCAGCCTTCACCGGGGAGCTGTTTTTT.

This chain connects TRBV30 to TRBJ2-1, with TRBD2 matching 10 bases. V lost 7 bases, J lost 7 bases, and 13 bases stayed unmatched. This CDR3 comprises 15 residues. Per germline, CDR1 GTSNPN and CDR2 SVGIG (reference sequence). For the CDR3, the DNA is TGTGCCTTCTCTAGCGGGGGCCTGAGGGGGAATGAGCAGTTCTTC. It encodes CAFSSGGLRGNEQFF.

V is TRBV25-1 and J is TRBJ2-5; D uncertain. This CDR3 is 11 amino acids long. V shed 4 bases and J shed 7 bases, with 7 bases lying between them. Germline V gives CDR1 MGHDK, CDR2 SYGVNS. The CDR3 nucleotides are TGTGCCAGCAGTGTGTCAAGGACCCAGTACTTC. Translation: CASSVSRTQYF.

The V and J genes are TRBV28 and TRBJ2-2; D gene uncertain. CDR1 is MDHEN, CDR2 SYDVKM, per germline. The germline V and J ends were trimmed by 2 bases and 9 bases, with 4 bases remaining between them. The CDR3 sequence is 11 residues long. CDR3 residues: CASSLSRELFF. Here the CDR3 DNA reads TGTGCCAGCAGTTTAAGCCGGGAGCTGTTTTTT.